These 32 T cell receptor beta chains share one sample of origin, sequenced in a study of T cell responses to AZD1222 COVID-19 vaccine. The method was immunoSEQ multiplex PCR; TCRdb's version includes in-frame clones alone and lacks a portion of them. The sample records 100,000 to 150,000 clones, about 90% being singletons. This material consisted of peripheral blood, taken on day 0 of AZD1222 vaccination. The source is an adult in good health.

This chain uses TRBV6-5 with TRBJ2-7; TRBD1 matches 7 bases. V dropped 7 bases and J dropped 4; count of bases not matched to a gene: 7. The V gene's germline CDR1 is MNHEY and CDR2 SVGAGI. The CDR3 runs 13 residues. The CDR3 reads CASTSGQTYEQYF. As DNA, the CDR3 is TGTGCCAGCACTTCGGGACAGACTTACGAGCAGTACTTC.

The V gene is TRBV9, the J gene TRBJ2-6; perhaps TRBD2 as D (6 bases). Per germline, CDR1 SGDLS and CDR2 YYNGEE. V was cut by 5 bases and J by 12 bases, with 21 bases left in between. CDR3 length equals 15 residues. As DNA, the CDR3 is TGTGCCAGCAGTCTGTCCCGGGACTTTGTCCCCGTCCTGACTTTC. It is translated as CASSLSRDFVPVLTF.

Only one count was recorded for this clone. This sequence joins TRBV24-1 and TRBJ1-1; D is unresolved. The ends were cut back, 7 bases at V and 1 base at J, with 9 bases in the middle. The V gene's germline CDR1 is KGHDR and CDR2 SFDVKD. The CDR3 loop spans 13 amino acids. The CDR3 here is CATSPGPNTEAFF. The CDR3 bases are TGTGCCACCAGCCCCGGTCCGAACACTGAAGCTTTCTTT.

The table lists this clone with a count of one. The V gene is TRBV11-3, the J gene TRBJ1-6, with D perhaps matching TRBD1 (5 bases). The germline V gene has CDR1 SGHNT and CDR2 YENEEA. V lost 4 bases and J 7 bases, leaving 14 bases between the germline ends. The CDR3 runs to 15 residues. For the CDR3, the DNA is TGTGCCAGCAGCTCCCGCACAGGAGGAAATTCACCCCTCCACTTT. Amino acids: CASSSRTGGNSPLHF.

The chain joins TRBV24-1 to TRBJ1-5, with 7 bases lining up with TRBD1. The CDR3 consists of 16 residues. Germline V gene data show CDR1 as KGHDR and CDR2 as SFDVKD. J lost 4 bases, V lost 4 bases, and 9 bases had no gene match. The CDR3 sequence is CATSDTTGFGNQPQHF. The DNA for the CDR3 is TGTGCCACCAGTGACACGACAGGGTTTGGTAATCAGCCCCAGCATTTT.

V usage is TRBV5-1 and J usage is TRBJ2-7; possibly TRBD1 for D (6 bases). CDR1 and CDR2 (germline): SGHRS, YFSETQ. This CDR3 comprises 14 residues. The ends were cut back, 1 base at V and 9 bases at J, with 17 bases in the middle. DNA for the CDR3: TGCGCCAGCAGCTTGCTGCGAGGGCCAGGGGCGCAGTACTTC. It encodes CASSLLRGPGAQYF.

A few counts support this clone. The chain recombines TRBV29-1 with TRBJ1-2; tentative D call: TRBD1 (6 bases). This CDR3 is built from 17 residues. The ends were cut back, 3 bases at V and 2 bases at J, with 22 bases in the middle. Germline V gene lookup returns CDR1 SQVTM and CDR2 ANQGSEA. This chain's CDR3 is CSVDRGYDRPRNYGYTF. CDR3 nucleotides: TGCAGCGTTGACAGGGGATATGACAGGCCTAGGAACTATGGCTACACCTTC.

This chain connects TRBV11-2 to TRBJ2-7; perhaps TRBD2 as D (5 bases). This CDR3 has 16 amino acids. CDR1 and CDR2 (germline): SGHAT, FQNNGV. The germline V and J ends were trimmed by 5 bases and 4 bases, with 21 bases remaining between them. CDR3 sequence: CASSLEAWTANYEQYF. CDR3 nucleotide sequence: TGTGCCAGCAGCCTGGAGGCCTGGACGGCTAATTACGAGCAGTACTTC.

The chain joins TRBV24-1 to TRBJ2-3; 9 bases align to TRBD2. After removal of 3 bases from V and 6 bases from J, the junction contained 6 bases not matched to a gene. CDR1 KGHDR and CDR2 SFDVKD come from the germline V gene. The CDR3 covers 15 residues. CDR3 sequence reads: CATSDQAGGYDTQYF. CDR3 DNA: TGTGCCACCAGTGATCAAGCGGGGGGCTACGATACGCAGTATTTT.

The chain joins TRBV4-1 to TRBJ2-3; D uncertain. CDR3 length: 11 amino acids. Germline values: CDR1 MGHRA, CDR2 YSYEKL. V was pared by 0 bases and J by 7 bases, with 2 bases between. CDR3 in DNA: TGCGCCAGCAGCCAAGATTATACGCAGTATTTT. Its translation: CASSQDYTQYF.

The chain couples TRBV14 to TRBJ2-5; 11 bases map to TRBD1. Germline V gene data show CDR1 as SGHDN and CDR2 as FVKESK. V was pared by 4 bases and J by 5 bases, with 6 bases of the junction left unmatched. CDR3 size: 15 residues. Written as DNA, the CDR3 is TGTGCCAGCAGCCGGGACAGGGGGTTCGCGGAGACCCAGTACTTC. This gives the protein CASSRDRGFAETQYF.

This chain uses TRBV11-2 with TRBJ2-7; D is unresolved. The CDR3 length is 15 residues. Germline CDR1 and CDR2: SGHAT and FQNNGV. Trimming left V 1 base short and J 0 bases short, with 10 bases between. The CDR3 DNA reads TGTGCCAGCAGCTTAGGTTGTAACCACTCCTACGAGCAGTACTTC. Its translation: CASSLGCNHSYEQYF.

The chain recombines TRBV12-3 or TRBV12-4 with TRBJ1-1; perhaps TRBD1 as D (5 bases). CDR3 length: 13 amino acids. V was trimmed by 4 bases and J by 4 bases, leaving 10 bases between them. Here the CDR3 DNA reads TGTGCCAGCAGTTCCAGGGAAGGCACTGAAGCTTTCTTT. This encodes CASSSREGTEAFF.

This clone was seen a single time. This chain links TRBV19 with TRBJ1-5, with 9 bases matching TRBD1. Trimming cost V 5 bases and J 7 bases; bases outside gene matches: 9. Per the germline V gene, CDR1 is LNHDA and CDR2 is SQIVND (reference sequence). The CDR3 has 15 residues. The CDR3 DNA reads TGTGCCAGTAGTCTTACAGGGGGCGGATGGCAGCCCCAGCATTTT. Translation gives CASSLTGGGWQPQHF. Together with reference TRBV19 and TRBJ1-5, the CDR3 gives the full variable domain: DGGITQSPKYLFRKEGQNVTLSCEQNLNHDAMYWYRQDPGQGLRLIYYSQIVNDFQKGDIAEGYSVSREKKESFPLTVTSAQKNPTAFYLCASSLTGGGWQPQHFGDGTRLSIL.

The chain carries TRBV18 and TRBJ1-5, with D unclear. CDR1 is KGHSH, CDR2 LQKENI, per germline. Trimming pared 3 bases from V and 7 bases from J, leaving 13 bases between. The CDR3 is 14 amino acids. The CDR3 protein is CASSPTDYGQPQHF. DNA for the CDR3: TGTGCCAGCTCACCCACCGATTATGGGCAGCCCCAGCATTTT.

This rearrangement joins TRBV6-2 or TRBV6-3 to TRBJ2-7; D uncertain. This CDR3 spans 12 amino acids. V dropped 0 bases and J dropped 7 bases, with 7 bases sitting between them. Germline CDR1 and CDR2: MNHEY and SVGEGT. The CDR3 sequence: CASSYSTPEQYF. The CDR3 region has the DNA TGTGCCAGCAGTTACTCGACTCCGGAGCAGTACTTC.

This rearrangement joins TRBV28 to TRBJ2-7; D perhaps matches TRBD2 (5 bases). The CDR3 runs to 16 residues. Trimming pared 5 bases from V and 0 bases from J, leaving 17 bases between. Germline V CDR1 and CDR2: MDHEN, SYDVKM. CDR3 protein: CASSPPGLRSSYEQYF. In DNA, the CDR3 is TGTGCCAGCAGTCCACCAGGACTCCGGAGCTCCTACGAGCAGTACTTC.

This chain links TRBV24-1 with TRBJ2-2; 8 bases agree with TRBD1. The V segment lost 12 bases and the J segment 5 bases; nucleotides outside the gene matches: 10. The CDR3 is 14 amino acids. Germline V gene sequence: CDR1 KGHDR, CDR2 SFDVKD. Here the CDR3 DNA reads TGTGCCGCTCGAGACAGGGGTCAAACCGGGGAGCTGTTTTTT. Translating it yields CAARDRGQTGELFF.

V and J are TRBV7-9 and TRBJ2-1; D gene ambiguous. V lost 1 base and J lost 5, with 6 bases in between. The germline CDR1 and CDR2 sequences are SEHNR and FQNEAQ (reference sequence). This CDR3 is built from 13 residues. CDR3 nucleotide sequence: TGTGCCAGCAGCTTAGACAGAAACAATGAGCAGTTCTTC. Amino acids: CASSLDRNNEQFF. Together with reference TRBV7-9 and TRBJ2-1, the CDR3 gives the full variable domain: DTGVSQNPRHKITKRGQNVTFRCDPISEHNRLYWYRQTLGQGPEFLTYFQNEAQLEKSRLLSDRFSAERPKGSFSTLEIQRTEQGDSAMYLCASSLDRNNEQFFGPGTRLTVL.

The genes are TRBV7-3 and TRBJ2-7; 9 bases fit TRBD1. V shed 5 bases and J 5 bases; nucleotides not matched to a gene: 7. Germline loops: CDR1 SGHTA, CDR2 FQGTGA. The CDR3 sequence is 14 residues long. The CDR3 sequence is CASSRTGAGNEQYF. The CDR3 region has the DNA TGTGCCAGCAGCCGGACAGGGGCTGGGAACGAGCAGTACTTC. Using reference TRBV7-3 and TRBJ2-7 for the parts outside the CDR3, the full variable domain is GAGVSQTPSNKVTEKGKYVELRCDPISGHTALYWYRQSLGQGPEFLIYFQGTGAADDSGLPNDRFFAVRPEGSVSTLKIQRTERGDSAVYLCASSRTGAGNEQYFGPGTRLTVT.

J is TRBJ2-2 and V is TRBV9; D possibly corresponds to TRBD2 (6 bases). Germline values: CDR1 SGDLS, CDR2 YYNGEE. V was trimmed by 5 bases and J by 4 bases, leaving 12 bases between them. The CDR3 spans 14 residues. The DNA for the CDR3 is TGTGCCAGCAGGGGCGGGACCACCACCGGGGAGCTGTTTTTT. This gives the protein CASRGGTTTGELFF.

The chain is built from TRBV7-9 and TRBJ2-3, with a possible D match to TRBD2 (6 bases). The CDR3 contains 16 residues. CDR1 and CDR2 (germline): SEHNR, FQNEAQ (reference sequence). Between the trimmed V and J ends, which lost 3 bases and 3 bases, there was a span of 16 bases. The DNA for the CDR3 is TGTGCCAGCAGCTTTTTTGGTCGCGGGACGACAGATACGCAGTATTTT. Amino acid sequence: CASSFFGRGTTDTQYF.

The V gene is TRBV6-6, the J gene TRBJ1-2, with D tentatively TRBD1 (6 bases). Germline loops: CDR1 MNHNY, CDR2 SVGAGI (reference sequence). The length of the CDR3 is 17 residues. V was shortened by 5 bases and J by 1 base, with 20 bases between the two germline ends. Here the CDR3 reads CASSPITGNPRNYGYTF. CDR3 sequence (DNA): TGTGCCAGCAGTCCCATTACAGGGAACCCGCGTAACTATGGCTACACCTTC.

J is TRBJ2-7 and V is TRBV6-5; D call uncertain. V lost 7 bases, J lost 0 bases, and 16 bases lay in between. The germline V gene has CDR1 MNHEY and CDR2 SVGAGI. This CDR3 spans 15 amino acids. Here the CDR3 DNA reads TGTGCCAGCACAACCCATTCAGGTAGCTCCTACGAGCAGTACTTC. It encodes CASTTHSGSSYEQYF.

V is TRBV7-8 and J is TRBJ2-7; D is unresolved. This CDR3 region has 13 residues. Trimming pared 5 bases from V and 3 bases from J, leaving 11 bases between. The germline V gene has CDR1 SGHVS and CDR2 FQNEAQ. The CDR3 loop is CASSGSERYEQYF. CDR3 bases: TGTGCCAGCAGCGGTTCGGAGCGCTACGAGCAGTACTTC.

This clone came up a few times. This sequence joins TRBV5-4 and TRBJ2-2, with TRBD1 as a possible D gene (6 bases). In germline, CDR1 is SGHNT, CDR2 YYREEE (reference sequence). The CDR3 consists of 16 residues. V was cut by 3 bases and J by 1 base, with 13 bases left in between. CDR3 nucleotides: TGTGCCAGCAGCTCCACTCAACAGGGGAACACCGGGGAGCTGTTTTTT. Its protein product is CASSSTQQGNTGELFF.

The genes are TRBV29-1 and TRBJ1-4, with D possibly TRBD1 on 6 matching bases. CDR3 length: 13 residues. V gave up 7 bases and J gave up 2 bases, with 11 bases separating them. Looked up from germline, CDR1 is SQVTM and CDR2 is ANQGSEA. The CDR3 DNA reads as TGCAGCGCCACAGGGATCACTAATGAAAAACTGTTTTTT. Residues: CSATGITNEKLFF.

The chain joins TRBV13 to TRBJ2-1; TRBD2 aligns across 8 bases. The length of the CDR3 is 18 residues. Per the germline V gene, CDR1 is PRHDT and CDR2 is FYEKMQ (reference sequence). After removal of 3 bases from V and 5 bases from J, the junction contained 15 bases not matched to a gene. The CDR3 region has the DNA TGTGCCAGCAGCTTCCGGCTAGTAGTCCTAGCGGGTGACAATGAGCAGTTCTTC. Translated, it gives CASSFRLVVLAGDNEQFF. Based on the CDR3 plus reference TRBV13 and TRBJ2-1, the full variable domain is AAGVIQSPRHLIKEKRETATLKCYPIPRHDTVYWYQQGPGQDPQFLISFYEKMQSDKGSIPDRFSAQQFSDYHSELNMSSLELGDSALYFCASSFRLVVLAGDNEQFFGPGTRLTVL.

A single count supports this clone. The chain is built from TRBV29-1 and TRBJ1-5; no reliable D call. The CDR3 runs 14 residues. Germline V CDR1 and CDR2: SQVTM, ANQGSEA. V was shortened by 3 bases and J by 3 bases, with 12 bases between the two germline ends. The CDR3 here is CSVDRMANNQPQHF. DNA for the CDR3: TGCAGCGTTGATCGAATGGCGAACAATCAGCCCCAGCATTTT. Supplemented by reference TRBV29-1 and TRBJ1-5, the full variable domain reads SAVISQKPSRDICQRGTSLTIQCQVDSQVTMMFWYRQQPGQSLTLIATANQGSEATYESGFVIDKFPISRPNLTFSTLTVSNMSPEDSSIYLCSVDRMANNQPQHFGDGTRLSIL.

This sequence joins TRBV2 and TRBJ2-7; no firm D call. V lost 6 bases and J 4 bases, leaving 7 bases between the germline ends. The germline gives CDR1 SNHLY, CDR2 FYNNEI. The length of the CDR3 is 11 residues. The CDR3 protein is CASSRMYEQYF. As DNA, the CDR3 is TGTGCCAGCAGCAGAATGTACGAGCAGTACTTC.

This chain uses TRBV7-9 with TRBJ2-3; no firm D call. CDR3 size: 16 residues. V shed 5 bases and J shed 2 bases, with 17 bases lying between them. Germline CDR1 reads SEHNR; CDR2 reads FQNEAQ (reference sequence). The chain's CDR3 is CASSQKIRSYTDTQYF. In DNA, the CDR3 is TGTGCCAGCAGCCAAAAAATTCGGAGCTACACAGATACGCAGTATTTT.

The chain joins TRBV19 to TRBJ2-7, with 7 bases fitting TRBD1. CDR1 LNHDA and CDR2 SQIVND come from the germline V gene (reference sequence). The length of the CDR3 is 13 residues. V was pared by 3 bases and J by 4 bases, with 3 bases of the junction left unmatched. The CDR3 region is CASSMGRGYEQYF. CDR3 bases: TGTGCCAGTAGTATGGGCAGGGGGTACGAGCAGTACTTC.